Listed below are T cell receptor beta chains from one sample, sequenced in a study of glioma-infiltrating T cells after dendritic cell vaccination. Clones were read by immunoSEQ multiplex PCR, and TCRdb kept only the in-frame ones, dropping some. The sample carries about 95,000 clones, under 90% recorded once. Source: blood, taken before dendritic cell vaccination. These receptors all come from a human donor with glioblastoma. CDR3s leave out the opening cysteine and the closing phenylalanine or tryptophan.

cdr3_aa: ASSIDYREANYGYT; v_call: TRBV19; j_call: TRBJ1-2
cdr3_aa: SVDGTGGAYEQY; v_call: TRBV29-1; j_call: TRBJ2-7
cdr3_aa: ASSLSTVNTEAF; v_call: TRBV27; j_call: TRBJ1-1
cdr3_aa: ASRGQGRTGELF; v_call: TRBV6-4; j_call: TRBJ2-2
cdr3_aa: ASSMGTGGVTEAF; v_call: TRBV19; j_call: TRBJ1-1
cdr3_aa: AWRGQGDNEQF; v_call: TRBV30; j_call: TRBJ2-1
cdr3_aa: ASSFGTGGGGYT; v_call: TRBV27; j_call: TRBJ1-2
cdr3_aa: ASQGVETQY; v_call: TRBV11-2; j_call: TRBJ2-5
cdr3_aa: SVLYGANVLT; v_call: TRBV29-1; j_call: TRBJ2-6
cdr3_aa: ASRPGTGHYEQY; v_call: TRBV27; j_call: TRBJ2-7
cdr3_aa: AWSGGGFGGYT; v_call: TRBV30; j_call: TRBJ1-2
cdr3_aa: ASSQPGWGVDTQY; v_call: TRBV23-1; j_call: TRBJ2-3
cdr3_aa: ASSLMASGVYEQY; v_call: TRBV7-2; j_call: TRBJ2-7
cdr3_aa: ASSQAPSGYPRYEQY; v_call: TRBV14; j_call: TRBJ2-7
cdr3_aa: AWGGREQY; v_call: TRBV30; j_call: TRBJ2-7
cdr3_aa: ASSSQGVYNEQF; v_call: TRBV27; j_call: TRBJ2-1
cdr3_aa: ASTSSLANTEAF; v_call: TRBV19; j_call: TRBJ1-1
cdr3_aa: ASSLLAGITEAF; v_call: TRBV7-8; j_call: TRBJ1-1
cdr3_aa: ASSLWVAGAIPETQY; v_call: TRBV5-4; j_call: TRBJ2-5
cdr3_aa: ASSSDRVTEGYT; v_call: TRBV28; j_call: TRBJ1-2
cdr3_aa: ASSWTGVATQY; v_call: TRBV7-9; j_call: TRBJ2-5
cdr3_aa: ASSQDGLAGGINEQF; v_call: TRBV4-2; j_call: TRBJ2-1
cdr3_aa: ASSFHRGRTAGNTIY; v_call: TRBV19; j_call: TRBJ1-3
cdr3_aa: ASTSRWPGTGQINTEAF; v_call: TRBV5-1; j_call: TRBJ1-1
cdr3_aa: SVDSGSPGGTEAF; v_call: TRBV29-1; j_call: TRBJ1-1